The rows below give T cell receptor beta chains drawn from one sample of a study of Graves' ophthalmopathy and Graves' hyperthyroidism. TCRdb analysed the multiplex PCR reads with MiXCR anew, one entry per CDR3 protein. The data contain roughly 700,000 distinct CDR3 sequences, roughly two fifths of them seen just once; the ten biggest clones take up approximately 46%. The sequenced sample was peripheral blood. The origin of the receptors is an adult man with Graves' ophthalmopathy. Each CDR3 is given with its conserved first and last residue.

V,CDR3
TRBV7-9,CASSREDRSGGYTF
TRBV10-3,CAIRTGTSGNSYEQYF
TRBV7-6,CASSPTPGGGWEQYF
TRBV6-1,CASSEAGLTEAFF
TRBV5-4,CASSPQYTGELFF
TRBV25-1,CASSEPSLHVTGELFF
TRBV10-3,CAISGQGGRTETQYF
TRBV4-1,CASSQREGVVDSPLHF
TRBV15,CATSSLPTGEAHGYTF
TRBV29-1,CSVEDVGYGYTF
TRBV10-3,CASSAPATPYEQYF
TRBV20-1,CSARVGGISSPLHF
TRBV7-3,CASSRTGLRLETQYF
TRBV11-2,CASSVSGGNSYEQYF
TRBV2,CASTERGYNSPLHF
TRBV6-2/TRBV6-3,CASSYVRGVIGSYEQYF
TRBV29-1,CSVERTGKDYTF
TRBV10-3,CAISAGTGGFYGYTF
TRBV7-7,CASSLIRDTEAFF
TRBV7-9,CASSLDSSPQHF
TRBV7-9,CASSFGGQGNTIYF
TRBV20-1,CSARAFDVGPGLAVGEETQYF
TRBV29-1,CSVRTRSNQPQHF
TRBV11-2,CASSSGRSVETQYF
TRBV19,CASSISGMGTGELFF
TRBV7-9,CASSLSPPGSNTGELFF
TRBV15,CATSRDRGVNVLTF
TRBV6-1,CASQWAGQTNTEAFF
TRBV25-1,CASSPGQGAGNSPLHF
TRBV9,CASSSRGGGGYQETQYF
TRBV7-9,CASSAQGSSGANVLTF
TRBV19,CASTHRTSYGYTF
TRBV4-1,CANSQEKVPNSPLHF
TRBV10-3,CASSPPMLAAFF
TRBV7-2,CASSPLAGGPDTQYF
TRBV24-1,CATPNRGNTGELFF
TRBV11-2,CASSYGAGGYTF
TRBV12-3/TRBV12-4,CASSFWGPDYGYTF
TRBV19,CASTFDTSEAFF
TRBV6-2/TRBV6-3,CASSYGGGLTYEQYF
TRBV10-3,CASSYVRSANTGELFF
TRBV7-9,CASSLEGQRNTEAFF
TRBV10-3,CASSETPWTGRPYEQYF
TRBV10-3,CASRRPYSGANVLTF
TRBV10-3,CASSEVTAYNSPLHF